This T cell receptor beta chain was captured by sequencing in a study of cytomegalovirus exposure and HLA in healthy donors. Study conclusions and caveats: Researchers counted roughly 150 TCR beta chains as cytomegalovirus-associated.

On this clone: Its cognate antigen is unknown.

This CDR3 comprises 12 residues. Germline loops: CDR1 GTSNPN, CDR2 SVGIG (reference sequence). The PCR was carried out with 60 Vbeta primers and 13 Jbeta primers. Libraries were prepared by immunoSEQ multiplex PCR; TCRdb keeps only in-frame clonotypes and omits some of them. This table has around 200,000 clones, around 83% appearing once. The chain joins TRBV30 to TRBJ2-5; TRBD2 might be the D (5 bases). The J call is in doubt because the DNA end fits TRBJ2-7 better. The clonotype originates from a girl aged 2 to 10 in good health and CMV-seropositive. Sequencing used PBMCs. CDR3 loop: CAGFTAAYEQYF. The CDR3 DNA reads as TGTGCCGGCTTTACAGCGGCCTACGAGCAGTACTTC.